These 30 T cell receptor beta chains were sequenced from one sample in a study of blood T cell repertoires in COVID-19. TCRdb's copy holds only in-frame clones and misses some; the assay was immunoSEQ multiplex PCR. The sample records 70,000 or so clones, under 85% being singletons. Sequencing was carried out using peripheral blood. These receptors came from an older man with acute or convalescent COVID-19.

The V gene is TRBV7-9, the J gene TRBJ1-5; no firm D call. The V end lost 5 bases, the J end lost 7 bases, and 15 bases lay between the germline ends. This CDR3 has 14 residues. The germline V gene encodes CDR1 SEHNR and CDR2 FQNEAQ (reference sequence). DNA for the CDR3: TGTGCCAGCAGCCCCCTCCCTAGCCAACAGCCCCAGCATTTT. Protein: CASSPLPSQQPQHF.

This clone was counted between two and nine times. The rearrangement uses TRBV18 and TRBJ1-5, with D hard to call. The CDR3 is 13 residues long. Germline lookup yields CDR1 KGHSH and CDR2 LQKENI. The V gene lost 2 bases and the J gene lost 5 bases, with 7 bases spanning the gap. The CDR3 coding sequence is TGTGCCAGCTCACCAGGGGAGGATCAGCCCCAGCATTTT. This sequence encodes CASSPGEDQPQHF.

This chain connects TRBV10-3 to TRBJ2-2; 8 bases are a match to TRBD1. The CDR3 extends over 16 amino acids. The V gene's germline CDR1 is ENHRY and CDR2 SYGVKD. Unmatched junction bases numbered 6, after V lost 2 bases and J lost 4 bases. CDR3 amino acids: CAISEGPTGGTGELFF. CDR3 DNA: TGTGCCATCAGTGAGGGGCCAACAGGGGGCACCGGGGAGCTGTTTTTT.

The gene calls are TRBV7-3 and TRBJ2-1; TRBD2 matches at 7 bases. CDR1 is SGHTA, CDR2 FQGTGA, per germline. J gave up 4 bases and V 8 bases, and 8 bases lay outside the gene matches. The CDR3 is made up of 14 amino acids. In DNA, the CDR3 is TGTGCCAGCGGGTCTAGCGGATCTTACAATGAGCAGTTCTTC. Protein product: CASGSSGSYNEQFF.

The genes are TRBV4-1 and TRBJ1-1, with 9 bases that match TRBD1. Germline assignment: CDR1 MGHRA and CDR2 YSYEKL. Trimming removed 4 bases from V and 1 base from J; junction bases left unmatched: 4. This CDR3 spans 15 amino acids. CDR3 nucleotides: TGCGCCAGCAGCCGGCTGGACAGGGGGAACACTGAAGCTTTCTTT. This encodes CASSRLDRGNTEAFF.

This clone showed up just once. V and J are TRBV10-2 and TRBJ2-3; D is uncertain. CDR1 is WSHSY and CDR2 is SAAADI in the germline V gene. CDR3 size: 15 residues. V dropped 5 bases and J dropped 1 base, with 13 bases sitting between them. Written as DNA, the CDR3 is TGCGCCAGCAGTCCGCGTTTTCAGGGCACAGATACGCAGTATTTT. Its protein is CASSPRFQGTDTQYF.

V usage is TRBV9 and J usage is TRBJ1-1, with D maybe TRBD1 (5 bases). From germline, CDR1 is SGDLS and CDR2 YYNGEE. V gave up 3 bases and J gave up 2 bases, with 14 bases separating them. CDR3 length: 15 residues. CDR3 nucleotide sequence: TGTGCCAGCAGCGCCAGAAACGGGGGAAACACTGAAGCTTTCTTT. It specifies CASSARNGGNTEAFF.

This chain joins TRBV18 and TRBJ2-1; D not certain. With 3 bases removed from V and 4 bases from J, the gap between germline ends came to 7 bases. The CDR3 is 13 amino acids. CDR1 and CDR2 from the germline V gene are KGHSH and LQKENI. Written as DNA, the CDR3 is TGTGCCAGCTCACCCCTAGAGTACAATGAGCAGTTCTTC. Its translation is CASSPLEYNEQFF.

The chain recombines TRBV7-3 with TRBJ2-1; maybe TRBD2 (5 bases). Between the trimmed V and J ends, which lost 2 bases and 9 bases, there was a span of 8 bases. Germline assignment: CDR1 SGHTA and CDR2 FQGTGA. The length of the CDR3 is 12 residues. In DNA, the CDR3 is TGTGCCAGCAGCTTATTGGCGGGTGAGCAGTTCTTC. Amino acid sequence: CASSLLAGEQFF.

The genes are TRBV9 and TRBJ2-5, with 13 nucleotides matching TRBD2. Trimming at V came to 4 bases and at J to 4 bases, leaving 7 bases not matched to a gene. CDR3 length equals 16 residues. Germline V gives CDR1 SGDLS, CDR2 YYNGEE. The CDR3 sequence: CASSMAGLAGIETQYF. The CDR3 DNA is TGTGCCAGCAGCATGGCGGGACTAGCGGGAATAGAGACCCAGTACTTC.

The chain carries TRBV7-6 and TRBJ1-5, with D tentatively TRBD1 (5 bases). The CDR3 sequence is 15 residues long. The germline CDR1 and CDR2 sequences are SGHVS and FNYEAQ. The germline V and J ends were trimmed by 5 bases and 4 bases, with 15 bases remaining between them. Here the CDR3 reads CASSRTSGLNQPQHF. The CDR3 region has the DNA TGTGCCAGCAGCCGTACATCAGGGTTAAATCAGCCCCAGCATTTT.

This clone was seen a handful of times. This chain links TRBV4-1 with TRBJ1-4; 8 bases match TRBD1. Germline loops: CDR1 MGHRA, CDR2 YSYEKL. The CDR3 runs 15 residues. V dropped 4 bases and J dropped 12; count of bases not matched to a gene: 13. The chain's CDR3 is CASSLGTGILGELFF. As DNA, the CDR3 is TGCGCCAGCAGCCTAGGGACAGGAATACTCGGGGAACTGTTTTTT.

This clone has only one observation. V gene TRBV7-9 combines with J gene TRBJ2-1; TRBD2 might be the D (6 bases). CDR1 is SEHNR, CDR2 FQNEAQ, per germline (reference sequence). The CDR3 has 16 residues. V dropped 1 base and J dropped 7 bases, with 17 bases sitting between them. The CDR3 loop is CASSLEVSGGGNEQFF. DNA for the CDR3: TGTGCCAGCAGCTTAGAGGTTAGCGGAGGTGGAAATGAGCAGTTCTTC.

This clone was picked up one time. The CDR3 nucleotides read TGCGCCAGCAGCAAGAACCAGGGGACCGGGGAGCTGTTTTTT. This sequence encodes CASSKNQGTGELFF. The chain uses TRBV5-1 and TRBJ2-2, with D maybe TRBD1 (6 bases). Looked up from germline, CDR1 is SGHRS and CDR2 is YFSETQ. Trimming stripped 4 bases from V and 5 bases from J, with 12 bases between. The CDR3 extends over 14 amino acids.

The chain links TRBV3-1 (or the pseudogene TRBV3-2) to TRBJ2-2, with 10 bases identical to TRBD2. The CDR3 runs 18 residues. The V gene end was trimmed by 0 bases and the J gene end by 6 bases; junction bases not matched to a gene: 10. Per the germline V gene, CDR1 is LGHDT and CDR2 is YNNKEL (reference sequence). The CDR3 region has the DNA TGTGCCAGCAGCCAAGAGATCGGCCTAGCGGGAGTTCCCGGGGAGCTGTTTTTT. Protein product: CASSQEIGLAGVPGELFF.

The V gene is TRBV18, the J gene TRBJ2-7; a weak D match, TRBD2 (6 bases). The CDR3 is 16 residues long. The ends were cut back, 3 bases at V and 2 bases at J, with 17 bases in the middle. Per germline, CDR1 KGHSH and CDR2 LQKENI. The CDR3 DNA is TGTGCCAGCTCACCTCTCGGGGGACTTCAACCCTACGAGCAGTACTTC. Protein sequence: CASSPLGGLQPYEQYF.

V is TRBV6-5 and J is TRBJ2-3, with TRBD2 matching 7 bases. CDR1 and CDR2 from the germline V gene are MNHEY and SVGAGI. The CDR3 has 16 residues. The V gene end was trimmed by 2 bases and the J gene end by 2 bases; junction bases not matched to a gene: 7. The CDR3 sequence: CASSYPGGTSTDTQYF. CDR3 sequence (DNA): TGTGCCAGCAGTTACCCGGGAGGCACTTCCACAGATACGCAGTATTTT.

The V gene is TRBV7-2, the J gene TRBJ1-2, with D perhaps TRBD1 (5 bases). The CDR3 has 15 residues. Trimming took off 4 bases at V and 3 bases at J, with 15 bases between the two ends. Germline V lookup: CDR1 SGHTA, CDR2 FQGNSA. Written as DNA, the CDR3 is TGTGCCAGCAGCTCCCAGGGCTTGGCGGACTATGGCTACACCTTC. Translated: CASSSQGLADYGYTF.

The count of this clone is one. The J gene is TRBJ1-1, the V gene TRBV5-1; 7 nucleotides agree with TRBD1. Trimming at V came to 3 bases and at J to 1 base, leaving 6 bases not matched to a gene. CDR3 length equals 15 residues. The germline V gene has CDR1 SGHRS and CDR2 YFSETQ. CDR3 sequence (DNA): TGCGCCAGCAGCTCCTCGGGACAGTCGAACACTGAAGCTTTCTTT. Amino acids: CASSSSGQSNTEAFF.

DNA for the CDR3: TGTGCCAGCAGCTCCCGGGCCGAGGGTAACATTCAGTACTTC. This sequence encodes CASSSRAEGNIQYF. V gene TRBV11-3 combines with J gene TRBJ2-4, with D possibly being TRBD2 (5 bases). Trimming removed 4 bases from V and 7 bases from J, with 14 bases in between. Germline-derived CDR1 and CDR2 are SGHNT and YENEEA. This CDR3 region has 14 residues.

This chain links TRBV27 with TRBJ1-3, with D unclear. Germline CDR1 is MNHEY and CDR2 is SMNVEV (reference sequence). V lost 2 bases, J lost 2 bases, and 10 bases lay in between. The CDR3 spans 15 residues. CDR3: CASSLRGMAGNTIYF. Written as DNA, the CDR3 is TGTGCCAGCAGTTTACGCGGAATGGCTGGAAACACCATATATTTT.

In this sample, this clone turned up a few times. CDR3 nucleotide sequence: TGCAGCGTCGCCGGGACTAGCGGGAGTTGGGACGAGCAGTACTTC. This sequence encodes CSVAGTSGSWDEQYF. This chain uses TRBV29-1 with TRBJ2-7; 14 bases align to TRBD2. V shed 6 bases and J 5 bases; nucleotides not matched to a gene: 9. From germline, CDR1 is SQVTM and CDR2 ANQGSEA. The CDR3 has 15 residues.

The sample holds a few counts of this clone. The rearrangement links TRBV28 to TRBJ1-2; D is unclear. V shed 6 bases and J shed 2 bases, with 10 bases lying between them. The CDR3 runs to 13 residues. The germline CDR1 and CDR2 sequences are MDHEN and SYDVKM. The DNA for the CDR3 is TGTGCCAGCAGCGAGGGCTCGAACTATGGCTACACCTTC. Protein: CASSEGSNYGYTF.

The chain couples TRBV5-1 to TRBJ1-4; D perhaps matches TRBD1 (5 bases). With 0 bases removed from V and 3 bases from J, the gap between germline ends came to 9 bases. The CDR3 is made up of 15 amino acids. Germline assignment: CDR1 SGHRS and CDR2 YFSETQ. CDR3 DNA: TGCGCCAGCAGCTTGGGAGACAGTGCTAATGAAAAACTGTTTTTT. This codes for CASSLGDSANEKLFF.

The V gene is TRBV6-4, the J gene TRBJ1-1, with a tentative D call TRBD1 (6 bases). CDR3 length: 14 residues. V lost 3 bases and J 3 bases, leaving 11 bases between the germline ends. Looked up from germline, CDR1 is MRHNA and CDR2 is SNTAGT. This CDR3 is CASSEIEGDTEAFF. The DNA of the CDR3 is TGTGCCAGCAGTGAAATAGAGGGGGACACTGAAGCTTTCTTT.

The CDR3 DNA reads as TGTGCCAGCAGTATTTACAGCCTCTCCTACGAGCAGTACTTC. This sequence encodes CASSIYSLSYEQYF. V and J are TRBV28 and TRBJ2-7, with D uncertain. This CDR3 comprises 14 residues. In germline, CDR1 is MDHEN, CDR2 SYDVKM. The ends were cut back, 5 bases at V and 0 bases at J, with 11 bases in the middle.

The chain combines TRBV7-2 with TRBJ2-5; 8 bases fit TRBD2. Trimming at V came to 5 bases and at J to 4 bases, leaving 9 bases not matched to a gene. The germline V gene has CDR1 SGHTA and CDR2 FQGNSA. This CDR3 region has 15 residues. The CDR3 sequence: CASSPRVAGGETQYF. The CDR3 region has the DNA TGTGCCAGCAGCCCAAGGGTGGCGGGGGGAGAGACCCAGTACTTC.

The rearrangement links TRBV7-3 to TRBJ2-1, with D possibly being TRBD2 (5 bases). Germline lookup yields CDR1 SGHTA and CDR2 FQGTGA. The CDR3 covers 15 residues. The germline V and J ends were trimmed by 1 base and 4 bases, with 11 bases remaining between them. The CDR3 loop reads CASSLNTAAYNEQFF. The CDR3 DNA reads as TGTGCCAGCAGCTTAAATACAGCGGCTTACAATGAGCAGTTCTTC. The whole variable domain, filled in from reference TRBV7-3 and TRBJ2-1, reads GAGVSQTPSNKVTEKGKYVELRCDPISGHTALYWYRQSLGQGPEFLIYFQGTGAADDSGLPNDRFFAVRPEGSVSTLKIQRTERGDSAVYLCASSLNTAAYNEQFFGPGTRLTVL.

The rearrangement uses TRBV7-2 and TRBJ1-1; TRBD1 aligns across 8 bases. V was clipped by 1 base and J by 5 bases; unmatched bases: 3. CDR3 length: 14 residues. Germline-derived CDR1 and CDR2 are SGHTA and FQGNSA. For the CDR3, the DNA is TGTGCCAGCAGCTTAGGGGACAGGCAGACTGAAGCTTTCTTT. Protein sequence: CASSLGDRQTEAFF. The complete variable domain, with remaining parts taken from reference TRBV7-2 and TRBJ1-1, reads GAGVSQSPSNKVTEKGKDVELRCDPISGHTALYWYRQSLGQGLEFLIYFQGNSAPDKSGLPSDRFSAERTGGSVSTLTIQRTQQEDSAVYLCASSLGDRQTEAFFGQGTRLTVV.

The V and J genes are TRBV10-3 and TRBJ2-7; D call uncertain. V lost 10 bases and J 2 bases, leaving 9 bases between the germline ends. Germline V lookup: CDR1 ENHRY, CDR2 SYGVKD. This CDR3 region has 11 residues. CDR3 nucleotides: TGTGCCACTCAGGCTGCCTACGAGCAGTACTTC. This translates into CATQAAYEQYF.